The 8 T cell receptor beta chains reported below all come from one sample, sequenced in a study of shared clonotypes between healthy human individuals. Assay: immunoSEQ multiplex PCR; the TCRdb copy retains only in-frame clones and omits some. Altogether roughly 2,500,000 clones are present, approximately 93% being singletons, with the ten largest covering roughly 0.39%. The sequenced sample was naive CD4+ T cells from PBMCs. Subset here: CD45RA+ positively selected. The receptors derive from a man aged 18 to 29 in good health. Some clones in this sample may be carry-over from other donors' samples.

The rearrangement links TRBV10-3 to TRBJ2-1; 8 bases line up with TRBD1. Germline V gene sequence: CDR1 ENHRY, CDR2 SYGVKD. This CDR3 has 14 residues. V lost 6 bases and J lost 1; bases outside the gene matches: 2. CDR3 in DNA: TGTGCCATCAGGAGGGACAGGTCCTACAATGAGCAGTTCTTC. This sequence encodes CAIRRDRSYNEQFF.

This chain connects TRBV7-6 to TRBJ2-2, with D unresolved. The V end was cut by 7 bases, the J end by 6 bases, with 9 bases between. This CDR3 spans 12 amino acids. Germline CDR1 and CDR2: SGHVS and FNYEAQ. The DNA of the CDR3 is TGTGCCAGCACCACCTCTCCCGGGGAGCTGTTTTTT. Its translation: CASTTSPGELFF.

The chain recombines TRBV5-1 with TRBJ2-2, with 7 bases identical to TRBD2. The germline V gene has CDR1 SGHRS and CDR2 YFSETQ. CDR3 length equals 16 residues. Unmatched junction bases numbered 10, after V lost 2 bases and J lost 6 bases. CDR3 sequence reads: CASSFGTTYESGELFF. Here the CDR3 DNA reads TGCGCCAGCAGCTTCGGGACTACCTATGAGTCCGGGGAGCTGTTTTTT.

The rearrangement joins TRBV18 to TRBJ1-1; D is undetermined. Germline CDR1 and CDR2: KGHSH and LQKENI. Between the trimmed V and J ends, which lost 1 base and 2 bases, there was a span of 5 bases. The CDR3 covers 13 residues. The DNA for the CDR3 is TGTGCCAGCTCACCACTCCCAAACACTGAAGCTTTCTTT. It is translated as CASSPLPNTEAFF.

The chain is built from TRBV6-1 and TRBJ1-5; unclear D gene. The V gene's germline CDR1 is MNHNS and CDR2 SASEGT. Trimming removed 4 bases from V and 1 base from J, with 11 bases in between. CDR3 length: 15 amino acids. The CDR3 sequence is CASSGGQPSNQPQHF. Written as DNA, the CDR3 is TGTGCCAGCAGTGGTGGGCAGCCCAGCAATCAGCCCCAGCATTTT.

As for this clone: Within the sample, other DNA sequences also encode this same CDR3. The chain links TRBV5-4 to TRBJ2-5; D ambiguous. Deletions cut 2 bases from V and 1 base from J, with 6 bases between. This CDR3 has 13 amino acids. The germline CDR1 and CDR2 sequences are SGHNT and YYREEE (reference sequence). Written as DNA, the CDR3 is TGTGCCAGCAGCTTCCGGTCCCAAGAGACCCAGTACTTC. Translating it yields CASSFRSQETQYF. The full variable domain, its missing parts supplied by reference TRBV5-4 and TRBJ2-5, is ETGVTQSPTHLIKTRGQQVTLRCSSQSGHNTVSWYQQALGQGPQFIFQYYREEENGRGNFPPRFSGLQFPNYSSELNVNALELDDSALYLCASSFRSQETQYFGPGTRLLVL.

The chain has TRBV19 and TRBJ1-2, with a weak D call TRBD1 (5 bases). CDR3 length: 13 amino acids. Trimming took off 4 bases at V and 1 base at J, with 7 bases between the two ends. CDR1 is LNHDA, CDR2 SQIVND, per germline (reference sequence). The CDR3, as DNA: TGTGCCAGTAGTAGGGGGGGTAACTATGGCTACACCTTC. This encodes CASSRGGNYGYTF.

This chain joins TRBV7-2 and TRBJ2-5; 10 positions match TRBD2. The CDR3 is made up of 15 amino acids. With V trimmed by 1 base and J by 9 bases, 8 bases remained unmatched. The germline V gene has CDR1 SGHTA and CDR2 FQGNSA. The CDR3 loop is CASSLGGASGRSQYF. CDR3 sequence (DNA): TGTGCCAGCAGCTTAGGAGGGGCTAGCGGGAGATCCCAGTACTTC. Drawing the rest from reference TRBV7-2 and TRBJ2-5, the complete variable domain is GAGVSQSPSNKVTEKGKDVELRCDPISGHTALYWYRQSLGQGLEFLIYFQGNSAPDKSGLPSDRFSAERTGGSVSTLTIQRTQQEDSAVYLCASSLGGASGRSQYFGPGTRLLVL.